A selection of T cell receptor beta chains follows, all from one sample in a study of shared clonotypes between healthy human individuals. Using immunoSEQ multiplex PCR, the repertoire was profiled, and TCRdb retains in-frame clones only, with some absent. Of 950,000 to 1,200,000 clones in the sample, approximately 80% were seen once. Sequencing used memory CD4+ T cells from PBMCs. These receptors originate from a man in his late teens or twenties in good health. Some clones in this sample may be carry-over from other donors' samples. Each CDR3 is given without its conserved first and last residue. Clone size is given for some rows only: seen once, a few or many times, or a class if the clone is expanded.

once	TRBJ1-1	TRBV4-2	ASSQTQNTEAF
-	TRBJ2-1	TRBV5-4	ASSSRGVTAYNEQF
-	TRBJ2-2	TRBV2	ASSPSIGREGSTGELF
-	TRBJ1-2	TRBV11-2	ASSLRQVDGYT
few	TRBJ2-7	TRBV2	ASSMYEAYEQY
few	TRBJ2-2	TRBV7-6	ASSLLPIGLAGVWTGELF
-	TRBJ2-7	TRBV29-1	SVRRTSGTGVYEQY
once	TRBJ1-6	TRBV5-1	ASSTEQGPYSPLH
-	TRBJ2-3	TRBV19	ASSISSGRATDTQY
-	TRBJ2-5	TRBV5-1	ASSLFGPQETQY
-	TRBJ2-4	TRBV11-2	ASSPGVGNIQY
-	TRBJ2-2	TRBV7-8	ASSLVRTGELF
-	TRBJ2-5	TRBV9	ASSVATVQETQY
-	TRBJ1-2	TRBV7-9	ASSPSFDRGHGYT
-	TRBJ2-2	TRBV27	ASSQGLGGELF
-	TRBJ2-1	TRBV4-3	ASSQEPVTSEF